This TCR beta chain was captured by sequencing in a study of blood T cells in healthy people across ages (dated by TCRdb to between 2014 and 2016). With respect to the entire study: In model experiments, template switching captured about one uniquely barcoded TCR beta cDNA molecule for every two T cells. Age-related changes in TCR beta repertoire diversity were measured in the study by deep sequencing normalized with unique cDNA molecular identifiers. The donors were divided into four age groups: young (average about 15 years), middle-aged (about 40), aged (about 56) and long-lived (about 84). Two additional independent replicas of 1 million unique cDNA reads from the same blood draw were analyzed for two donors (one aged 18 to 30 and one aged 80 or older).

Libraries were built with 5' RACE. For sequencing, an Illumina HiSeq 2500 was employed. A second PCR of roughly 6 to 12 cycles was performed with a sample-barcoded 5' primer and a J-beta primer mix. A template-switch 5' adaptor carrying 12 random nucleotides introduced a unique molecular identifier onto each TCR beta cDNA molecule. At least 3 million CDR3-containing paired-end reads were obtained from each sample. The Mint cDNA synthesis kit, primed by a TRBC-specific oligonucleotide, was used to synthesize first-strand cDNA from all RNA. After uracil-DNA glycosylase treatment, a first 18-cycle PCR used universal primers M1SS and BC2_uni_R on all cDNA. For the original study's pipeline: For normalization, 1 million high-quality reads, each with a distinct molecular identifier, were randomly selected from each sample. Instead of being binned into consensus sequences, reads that shared molecular identifiers were thrown out. MiTCR, with a Q25 quality threshold and the strictest error-elimination algorithm, was used for CDR3 identification, clonotype clustering and error correction. A nonparametric unseen species model with Euler transformation was used to estimate a lower bound on total TCR beta diversity. The raw public reads went through TCRdb reprocessing: fastp at Q25, MiXCR clone calling, in-frame beta chains kept. Every distinct CDR3 protein forms one entry, paired with its most common genes and DNA. TCRdb's processing, not the study's, gives the V and J calls here. The sample records over 450,000 distinct CDR3 sequences, about 24% of which are singletons. The ten largest clones take up approximately 10% of the sample.

The donors were some 36 Caucasian individuals from Russia, aged about 6 to 100 years, who were systemically healthy. Each donor gave about 10 milliliters of peripheral blood, drawn into EDTA-treated Vacutainer tubes. PBMCs were isolated by Ficoll-Paque density-gradient centrifugation, with at least 6.5 million obtained per sample. Total RNA was extracted from PBMCs with Trizol reagent, with at least 6 micrograms obtained per sample. The percentages of naive CD45RAhigh/CD27high T cells were determined by flow cytometry on a PBMC aliquot from every donor. The paper as a whole reports these results and caveats: Observed TCR beta diversity correlated strongly with the percentage of naive T cells measured by flow cytometry. Donor CMV infection status was unknown, potentially confounding age-related changes in expanded clonotypes. Conclusive comparison of naive and antigen-experienced compartments was prevented by the profiling of bulk unsorted PBMCs. As age increased, observed TCR beta diversity per million T cells dropped in a roughly linear way, and a significant reduction was already evident by age about 40. Total diversity estimates from one million sequenced T cells were considered lower bounds and underestimates. Compared with the aged group, more naive CD4+ T cells, fewer expanded clones and increased TCR diversity were shown by the long-lived group, suggesting age selection.

V loses 5 bases, J loses 0 bases, and the germline ends lie 14 bases apart. CDR1 and CDR2 (SEHNR, FQNEAQ) derive from the germline V gene (reference sequence). The CDR3 spans 16 residues, from the cysteine through the phenylalanine. The DNA shown is the 48-base CDR3, in frame from base 1. Concerning this clonotype: Its antigen target is currently unknown. No much larger clone is present one base from it, and per-base qualities are unavailable.

These data were also filed under a second study, of T cells of mothers and their children. As that second paper reports: The donors were nine systemically healthy Caucasian individuals, made up of three mothers and their six children. cDNA synthesis consumed the entire amount of extracted RNA, loaded at about 1.5 ug RNA in each 15 ul reaction. In the second PCR, the M1S primer added sample barcodes and 2-4 random nucleotides. More than 8 million TCR beta CDR3 reads were obtained from each mother, and several million reads were obtained from each child. Thymic selection shapes the output of TCR recombination in a similar way in related and unrelated pairs, and inherited differences have a minor effect. Normalized repertoire overlap was always found to be slightly, but never significantly, higher in related mother-child pairs than in unrelated mother-child pairs. No persistent microchimeric T cell clones were detected, at a sensitivity of around 97 clones per million clonotypes. To look for features that set related mother-child pairs apart from unrelated individuals, the researchers ran deep NGS to compare the TCR beta repertoires of mothers and children. On average, the children were approximately 11 +/- 4 years old, while the mothers were around 42 +/- 4 years old. Libraries were sequenced on Illumina HiSeq 2000 with 100+100 nt paired-end reads after adapter ligation with NEBNext reagents. To avoid cross-contamination, the mother libraries and the child libraries were prepared a month apart and sequenced in separate runs. Each donor had between 500,000 and 2,000,000 distinct TCR beta clonotypes identified. Naive TCR beta clonotypes were estimated from low-frequency clonotypes matched to each donor's FACS-determined naive share, without sorting.

The specimen was blood. This receptor chain uses TRBV7-9 and TRBJ2-1; there is no confident call for the D gene. This TCR came from a boy aged 5-17 years in good health. The nucleotides read TGTGCCAGCAGCCCACCGCGACAAAACTCCTACAATGAGCAGTTCTTC. It translates to CASSPPRQNSYNEQFF.